A selection of T cell receptor beta chains follows, all from one sample in a study of cytomegalovirus exposure and HLA in healthy donors. The data were produced by immunoSEQ multiplex PCR, yet TCRdb's version contains in-frame clones alone and is incomplete. The table shows about 160,000 clones, with about 90% occurring only once. The sequencing sample was made of PBMCs. All receptors derive from a woman between 25 and 40 years old in good health and CMV-seronegative. The CDR3 runs from the conserved cysteine through the conserved F or W. The order of the fields is V gene, D gene, J gene, clone size, CDR3 DNA, CDR3 protein. A D gene is named only where the DNA matches it firmly. Clone size, where shown, is once, few, many, or a class for clones that have expanded.

v_gene: TRBV28; d_gene: -; j_gene: TRBJ2-2; abundance: -; CDR3nt: TGTGCCAGCAGGTCGACAGGGAGGAGAGGCGGGGAGCTGTTTTTT; CDR3aa: CASRSTGRRGGELFF
v_gene: TRBV23-1; d_gene: -; j_gene: TRBJ1-1; abundance: -; CDR3nt: TGCGCCAGCAGTTCCTATTGGTACAAACCGAACACTGAAGCTTTCTTT; CDR3aa: CASSSYWYKPNTEAFF
v_gene: TRBV6-1; d_gene: TRBD2; j_gene: TRBJ2-1; abundance: -; CDR3nt: TGTGCCATTTCACTAGCGGGAGGGCCCTATGAGCAGTTCTTC; CDR3aa: CAISLAGGPYEQFF
v_gene: TRBV5-6; d_gene: TRBD2; j_gene: TRBJ2-4; abundance: -; CDR3nt: TGTGCCAGCAGCTTGGGCCCTCTAGCGGGGATGAAAAACATTCAGTACTTC; CDR3aa: CASSLGPLAGMKNIQYF
v_gene: TRBV28; d_gene: -; j_gene: TRBJ2-2; abundance: -; CDR3nt: TGTGCCAGCAGTTCTCAAGGAGACACCGGGGAGCTGTTTTTT; CDR3aa: CASSSQGDTGELFF
v_gene: TRBV4-1; d_gene: -; j_gene: TRBJ2-2; abundance: -; CDR3nt: TGCGCCAGCAGCCACCCACCGGCTGGGAACACCGGGGAGCTGTTTTTT; CDR3aa: CASSHPPAGNTGELFF
v_gene: TRBV6-1; d_gene: -; j_gene: TRBJ2-4; abundance: -; CDR3nt: TGTGCCAGCAGTGGAACCTTACAGGGCGGCAAAAACATTCAGTACTTC; CDR3aa: CASSGTLQGGKNIQYF
v_gene: TRBV9; d_gene: TRBD1; j_gene: TRBJ1-2; abundance: -; CDR3nt: TGTGCCAGCAGCGTAGCACAATCAGGGGGATATGGCTACACCTTC; CDR3aa: CASSVAQSGGYGYTF
v_gene: TRBV20-1; d_gene: -; j_gene: TRBJ2-7; abundance: -; CDR3nt: TGCAGTGCCTCGGACAGCTACGAGCAGTACTTC; CDR3aa: CSASDSYEQYF
v_gene: TRBV18; d_gene: -; j_gene: TRBJ2-3; abundance: few; CDR3nt: TGTGCCAGCTCACCACCGAGGTTCTGGCAAACCACCACAGATACGCAGTATTTT; CDR3aa: CASSPPRFWQTTTDTQYF
v_gene: TRBV9; d_gene: -; j_gene: TRBJ2-2; abundance: -; CDR3nt: TGTGCCAGCAGCGTTACAGCTTCGACCCCCAGGGAGCTGTTTTTT; CDR3aa: CASSVTASTPRELFF
v_gene: TRBV5-4; d_gene: TRBD1; j_gene: TRBJ2-7; abundance: -; CDR3nt: TGTGCCAGCAGCTTGGCAGGACAGGCTGGCGAGCAGTACTTC; CDR3aa: CASSLAGQAGEQYF
v_gene: TRBV6-5; d_gene: -; j_gene: TRBJ1-2; abundance: -; CDR3nt: TGTGCCAGCAGTTACTCGAAGCCAGGGGCGTATGGCTACACCTTC; CDR3aa: CASSYSKPGAYGYTF
v_gene: TRBV5-1; d_gene: -; j_gene: TRBJ1-5; abundance: few; CDR3nt: TGCGCCAGCAGCTTGTACGGGGAAGGCAATCAGCCCCAGCATTTT; CDR3aa: CASSLYGEGNQPQHF
v_gene: TRBV4-1; d_gene: -; j_gene: TRBJ2-1; abundance: -; CDR3nt: TGCGCCAGCAGCCAAGATCGGGGAGGGGGCAATGAGCAGTTCTTC; CDR3aa: CASSQDRGGGNEQFF
v_gene: TRBV6-5; d_gene: -; j_gene: TRBJ1-1; abundance: -; CDR3nt: TGTGCCAGCAGTCCCCTCCAGGGCCCAGCTTTCTTT; CDR3aa: CASSPLQGPAFF
v_gene: TRBV4-1; d_gene: -; j_gene: TRBJ1-3; abundance: -; CDR3nt: TGCGCCAGCAGCCAAGATAACAGAGACAGGTGGAACTCTGGAAACACCATATATTTT; CDR3aa: CASSQDNRDRWNSGNTIYF
v_gene: TRBV28; d_gene: TRBD2; j_gene: TRBJ2-1; abundance: few; CDR3nt: TGTGCCAGCAGTCTAACTAGCGGGAGGGGTGAGCAGTTCTTC; CDR3aa: CASSLTSGRGEQFF
v_gene: TRBV27; d_gene: -; j_gene: TRBJ2-3; abundance: -; CDR3nt: TGTGCCAGCAGTTTTCGCCAGTCAGATACGCAGTATTTT; CDR3aa: CASSFRQSDTQYF
v_gene: TRBV1; d_gene: -; j_gene: TRBJ1-6; abundance: -; CDR3nt: TGCACCAGCAGCCAAGAGGGCTCCTATAATTCACCCCTCCACTTT; CDR3aa: CTSSQEGSYNSPLHF
v_gene: TRBV27; d_gene: TRBD1; j_gene: TRBJ1-2; abundance: -; CDR3nt: TGTGCCAGCAGTTTATATCAGGGGGCGCTTGGCTACACCTTC; CDR3aa: CASSLYQGALGYTF
v_gene: TRBV28; d_gene: -; j_gene: TRBJ2-7; abundance: -; CDR3nt: TGTGCCAGCACCCCCTTAGCGCACACCTACGAGCAGTACTTC; CDR3aa: CASTPLAHTYEQYF
v_gene: TRBV27; d_gene: TRBD2; j_gene: TRBJ2-4; abundance: -; CDR3nt: TGTGCCAGCAGTTTAATAGCGGGGGCGGCGAACATTCAGTACTTC; CDR3aa: CASSLIAGAANIQYF
v_gene: TRBV5-1; d_gene: TRBD2; j_gene: TRBJ2-1; abundance: -; CDR3nt: TGCGCCAGCAGCAGGACTAGCGGACCGGACAATGAGCAGTTCTTC; CDR3aa: CASSRTSGPDNEQFF
v_gene: TRBV5-8; d_gene: -; j_gene: TRBJ1-5; abundance: -; CDR3nt: TGTGCCAGCAGCTGGGACGGACAAACGGGCAATCAGCCCCAGCATTTT; CDR3aa: CASSWDGQTGNQPQHF
v_gene: TRBV6-4; d_gene: -; j_gene: TRBJ1-1; abundance: -; CDR3nt: TGTGCCAGCAGTGACCGGCAGGAGACTGAAGCTTTCTTT; CDR3aa: CASSDRQETEAFF
v_gene: TRBV10-3; d_gene: -; j_gene: TRBJ1-1; abundance: -; CDR3nt: TGTGCCATCAGTGCAAGTACAGACACTGAAGCTTTCTTT; CDR3aa: CAISASTDTEAFF
v_gene: TRBV27; d_gene: -; j_gene: TRBJ2-3; abundance: -; CDR3nt: TGTGCCAGCAGTTTAGGTCTCGCCACAGATACGCAGTATTTT; CDR3aa: CASSLGLATDTQYF
v_gene: TRBV7-9; d_gene: TRBD1; j_gene: TRBJ2-7; abundance: -; CDR3nt: TGTGCCAGCAGCGCGGGACAGGGGTCCTCTATTAGCTCCTACGAGCAGTACTTC; CDR3aa: CASSAGQGSSISSYEQYF
v_gene: TRBV9; d_gene: TRBD2; j_gene: TRBJ2-1; abundance: once; CDR3nt: TGTGCCAGCAGCGTAGGAGGAGGGACGCGGGGGACCAGTAATGAGCAGTTCTTC; CDR3aa: CASSVGGGTRGTSNEQFF
v_gene: TRBV27; d_gene: -; j_gene: TRBJ2-1; abundance: -; CDR3nt: TGTGCCAGCGCCCTTCAGGGGGGGGAGCAGTTCTTC; CDR3aa: CASALQGGEQFF
v_gene: TRBV4-2; d_gene: TRBD1; j_gene: TRBJ1-2; abundance: -; CDR3nt: TGTGCCAGCAGCGAACAGGGGGGATATGGCTACACCTTC; CDR3aa: CASSEQGGYGYTF
v_gene: TRBV5-1; d_gene: TRBD2; j_gene: TRBJ2-5; abundance: -; CDR3nt: TGCGCCAGCAGGACGGGGACTAGCGGGAGGAGAGAGACCCAGTACTTC; CDR3aa: CASRTGTSGRRETQYF
v_gene: TRBV4-3; d_gene: TRBD1; j_gene: TRBJ2-7; abundance: -; CDR3nt: TGCGCCAGCAGCCGGGACAGAAGTTCCTACGAGCAGTACTTC; CDR3aa: CASSRDRSSYEQYF
v_gene: TRBV14; d_gene: -; j_gene: TRBJ2-5; abundance: -; CDR3nt: TGTGCCAGCAGCCAAGATCCAGGACAAGAGACCCAGTACTTC; CDR3aa: CASSQDPGQETQYF
v_gene: TRBV4-2; d_gene: TRBD2; j_gene: TRBJ2-2; abundance: -; CDR3nt: TGTGCCAGCAGCCAAATTCAGCGGGAGGTTCCCGGGGAGCTGTTTTTT; CDR3aa: CASSQIQREVPGELFF
v_gene: TRBV27; d_gene: TRBD2; j_gene: TRBJ2-3; abundance: -; CDR3nt: TGTGCCAGCAGTATGAAAGCGGGGAGGACAGATACGCAGTATTTT; CDR3aa: CASSMKAGRTDTQYF
v_gene: TRBV28; d_gene: -; j_gene: TRBJ2-3; abundance: -; CDR3nt: TGTGCCAGCAGTGCCCTAGTGGGCGGGCAAGATACGCAGTATTTT; CDR3aa: CASSALVGGQDTQYF
v_gene: TRBV29-1; d_gene: TRBD1; j_gene: TRBJ2-1; abundance: -; CDR3nt: TGCAGCGCACAGGGGAGCTCCTACAATGAGCAGTTCTTC; CDR3aa: CSAQGSSYNEQFF
v_gene: TRBV5-1; d_gene: -; j_gene: TRBJ1-1; abundance: -; CDR3nt: TGCGCCAGCAGCCTGCGTACAGGGCAAGCCACTGAAGCTTTCTTT; CDR3aa: CASSLRTGQATEAFF
v_gene: TRBV7-9; d_gene: TRBD1; j_gene: TRBJ2-5; abundance: -; CDR3nt: TGTGCCAGCAGCTTAGGACAGGGGCAAGAGACCCAGTACTTC; CDR3aa: CASSLGQGQETQYF